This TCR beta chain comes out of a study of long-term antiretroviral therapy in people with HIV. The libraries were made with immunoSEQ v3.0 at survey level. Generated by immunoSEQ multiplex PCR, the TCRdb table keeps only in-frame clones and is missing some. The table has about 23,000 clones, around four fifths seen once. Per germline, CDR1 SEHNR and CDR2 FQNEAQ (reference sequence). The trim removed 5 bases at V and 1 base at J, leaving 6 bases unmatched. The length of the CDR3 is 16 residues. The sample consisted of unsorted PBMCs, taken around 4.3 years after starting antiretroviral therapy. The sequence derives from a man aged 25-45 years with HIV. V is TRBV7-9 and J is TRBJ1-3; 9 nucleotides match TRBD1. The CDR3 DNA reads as TGTGCCAGCAGCACTCCCGGGACAGGGTCTGGAAACACCATATATTTT. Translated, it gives CASSTPGTGSGNTIYF.